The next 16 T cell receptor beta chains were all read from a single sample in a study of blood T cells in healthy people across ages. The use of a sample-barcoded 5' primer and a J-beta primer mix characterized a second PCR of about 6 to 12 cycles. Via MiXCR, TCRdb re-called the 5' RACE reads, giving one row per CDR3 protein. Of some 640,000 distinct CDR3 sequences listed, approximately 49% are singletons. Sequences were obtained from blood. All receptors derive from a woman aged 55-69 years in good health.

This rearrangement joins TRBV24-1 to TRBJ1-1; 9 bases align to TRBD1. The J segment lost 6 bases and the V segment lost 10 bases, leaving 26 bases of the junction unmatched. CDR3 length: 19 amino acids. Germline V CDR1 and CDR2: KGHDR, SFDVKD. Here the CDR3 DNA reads TGTGCCACTGCGGCCGGGACAGGGAAAAAAGGGGTTTTTTCTCCTGAAGCTTTCTTT. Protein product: CATAAGTGKKGVFSPEAFF.

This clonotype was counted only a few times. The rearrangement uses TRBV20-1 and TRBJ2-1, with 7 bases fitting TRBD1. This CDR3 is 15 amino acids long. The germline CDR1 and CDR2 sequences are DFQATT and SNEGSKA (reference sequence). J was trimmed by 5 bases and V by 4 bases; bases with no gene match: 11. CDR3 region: CSAIRGTVRNNEQFF. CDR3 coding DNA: TGCAGTGCTATACGAGGGACAGTTAGGAACAATGAGCAGTTCTTC.

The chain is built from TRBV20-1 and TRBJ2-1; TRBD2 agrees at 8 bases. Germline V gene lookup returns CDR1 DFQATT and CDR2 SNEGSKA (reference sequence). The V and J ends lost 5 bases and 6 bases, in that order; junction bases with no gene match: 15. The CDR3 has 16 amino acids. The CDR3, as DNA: TGCAGTGCTCAATTCCGGGGGAAGAGCGGGGGCAATGAGCAGTTCTTC. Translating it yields CSAQFRGKSGGNEQFF.

The CDR3 spells CASGIAGDTQYF. For the CDR3, the DNA is TGTGCCAGCGGGATTGCGGGAGATACGCAGTATTTT. The rearrangement joins TRBV27 to TRBJ2-3, with D possibly being TRBD2 (5 bases). The CDR3 is 12 amino acids. CDR1 and CDR2 (germline): MNHEY, SMNVEV (reference sequence). V was cut by 8 bases and J by 5 bases, with 11 bases left in between.

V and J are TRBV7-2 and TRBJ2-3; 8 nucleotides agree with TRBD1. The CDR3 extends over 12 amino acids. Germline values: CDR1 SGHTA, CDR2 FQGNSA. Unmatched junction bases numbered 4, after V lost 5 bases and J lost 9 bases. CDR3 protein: CASSQGASTQYF. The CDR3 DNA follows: TGTGCCAGCAGCCAGGGGGCGTCAACGCAGTATTTT.

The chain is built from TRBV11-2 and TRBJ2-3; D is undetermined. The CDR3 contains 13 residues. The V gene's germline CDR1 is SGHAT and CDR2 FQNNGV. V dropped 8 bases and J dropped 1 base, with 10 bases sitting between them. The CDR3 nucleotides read TGTGCCAGCCTAGGCTCTGGCACAGATACGCAGTATTTT. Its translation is CASLGSGTDTQYF.

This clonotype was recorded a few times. The chain's CDR3 is CAAGGLTEAFF. In DNA form, the CDR3 reads TGTGCCGCAGGGGGGCTAACTGAAGCTTTCTTT. The chain uses TRBV6-6 and TRBJ1-1, with 7 bases identical to TRBD1. The length of the CDR3 is 11 residues. Germline V lookup: CDR1 MNHNY, CDR2 SVGAGI (reference sequence). Germline trimming cut 11 bases from V and 5 bases from J; bases unmatched to any gene: 5.

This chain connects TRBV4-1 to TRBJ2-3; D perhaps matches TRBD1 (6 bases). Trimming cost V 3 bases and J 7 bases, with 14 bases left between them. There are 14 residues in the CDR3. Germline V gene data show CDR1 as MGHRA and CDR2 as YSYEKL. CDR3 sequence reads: CASSQTGLFNTQYF. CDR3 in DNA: TGCGCCAGCAGCCAGACAGGTCTATTCAATACGCAGTATTTT.

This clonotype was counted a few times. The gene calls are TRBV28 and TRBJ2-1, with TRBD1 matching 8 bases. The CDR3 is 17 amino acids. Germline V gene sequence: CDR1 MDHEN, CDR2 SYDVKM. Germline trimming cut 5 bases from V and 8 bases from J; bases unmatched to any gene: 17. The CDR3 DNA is TGTGCCAGCAGTGACCGGGACAGGACATTCCTTAGGGATGAGCAGTTCTTC. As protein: CASSDRDRTFLRDEQFF.

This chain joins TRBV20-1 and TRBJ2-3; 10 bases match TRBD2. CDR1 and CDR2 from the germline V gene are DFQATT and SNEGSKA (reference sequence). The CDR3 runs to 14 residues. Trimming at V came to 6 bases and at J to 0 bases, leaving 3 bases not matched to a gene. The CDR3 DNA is TGCAGTGCACTTAGCGGGGGGAGCACAGATACGCAGTATTTT. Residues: CSALSGGSTDTQYF.

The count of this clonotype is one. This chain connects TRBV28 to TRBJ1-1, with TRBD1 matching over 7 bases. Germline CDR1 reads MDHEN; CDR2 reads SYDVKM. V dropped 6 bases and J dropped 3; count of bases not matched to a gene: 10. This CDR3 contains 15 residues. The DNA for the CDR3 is TGTGCCAGCAGCATCAACCCCAGGGGGGACACTGAAGCTTTCTTT. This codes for CASSINPRGDTEAFF.

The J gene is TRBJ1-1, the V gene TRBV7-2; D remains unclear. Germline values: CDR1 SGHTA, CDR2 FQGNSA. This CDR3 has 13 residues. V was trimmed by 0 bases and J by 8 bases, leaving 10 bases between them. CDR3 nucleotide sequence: TGTGCCAGCAGCTTAGCGCTCAGATCCGAAGCTTTCTTT. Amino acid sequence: CASSLALRSEAFF.

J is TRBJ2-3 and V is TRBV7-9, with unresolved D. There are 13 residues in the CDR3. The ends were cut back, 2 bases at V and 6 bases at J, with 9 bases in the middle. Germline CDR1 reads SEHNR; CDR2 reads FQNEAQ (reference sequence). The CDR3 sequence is CASSLIGSDTQYF. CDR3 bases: TGTGCCAGCAGCTTAATAGGGTCCGATACGCAGTATTTT. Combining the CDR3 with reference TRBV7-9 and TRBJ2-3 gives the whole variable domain DTGVSQNPRHKITKRGQNVTFRCDPISEHNRLYWYRQTLGQGPEFLTYFQNEAQLEKSRLLSDRFSAERPKGSFSTLEIQRTEQGDSAMYLCASSLIGSDTQYFGPGTRLTVL.

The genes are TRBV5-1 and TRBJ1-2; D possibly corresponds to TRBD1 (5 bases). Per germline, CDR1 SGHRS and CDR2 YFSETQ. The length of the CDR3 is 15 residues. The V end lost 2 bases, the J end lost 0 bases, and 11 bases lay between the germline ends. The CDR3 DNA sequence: TGCGCCAGCAGCTTAGGAGGGGAAGCTAACTATGGCTACACCTTC. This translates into CASSLGGEANYGYTF.

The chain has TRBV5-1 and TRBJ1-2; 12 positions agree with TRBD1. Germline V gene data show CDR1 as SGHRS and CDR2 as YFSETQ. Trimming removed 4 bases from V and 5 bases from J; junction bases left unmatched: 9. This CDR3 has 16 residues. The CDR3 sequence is CASSGGQGASSYGYTF. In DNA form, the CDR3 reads TGCGCCAGCAGCGGGGGACAGGGGGCGAGTTCGTATGGCTACACCTTC.

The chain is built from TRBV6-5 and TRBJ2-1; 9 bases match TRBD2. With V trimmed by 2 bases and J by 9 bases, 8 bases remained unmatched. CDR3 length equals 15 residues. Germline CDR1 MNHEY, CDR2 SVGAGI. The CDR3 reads CASSYGGRAVTEQFF. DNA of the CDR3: TGTGCCAGCAGTTACGGCGGGAGGGCCGTCACTGAGCAGTTCTTC.